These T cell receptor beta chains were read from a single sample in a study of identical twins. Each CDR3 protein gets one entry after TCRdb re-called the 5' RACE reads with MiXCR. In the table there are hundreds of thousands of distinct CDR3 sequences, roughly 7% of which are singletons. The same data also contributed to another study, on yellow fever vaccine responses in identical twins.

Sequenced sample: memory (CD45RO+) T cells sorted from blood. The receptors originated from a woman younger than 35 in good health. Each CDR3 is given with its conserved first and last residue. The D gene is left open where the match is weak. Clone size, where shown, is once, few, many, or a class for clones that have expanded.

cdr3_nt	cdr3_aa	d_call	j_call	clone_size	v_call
TGTGCCAGCAGACCCCCGACAGGGGGGCCTCATCACAATGAGCAGTTCTTC	CASRPPTGGPHHNEQFF	TRBD1	TRBJ2-1	.	TRBV11-2
TGCAGTGCTAGAGTAGGACGCCGGCAGCAGCCCCAGCATTTT	CSARVGRRQQPQHF	.	TRBJ1-5	few	TRBV20-1
TGTGCCAGCAGTGATTGGGGTACCTACGAGCAGTACTTC	CASSDWGTYEQYF	.	TRBJ2-7	.	TRBV25-1
TGCAGTGCTAGAGATCTCGCGGAGGCTGAGCAGTTCTTC	CSARDLAEAEQFF	.	TRBJ2-1	.	TRBV20-1
TGTGCCACCGAATCCCGACAGGGTGGTAGCAATGAGCAGTTCTTC	CATESRQGGSNEQFF	TRBD1	TRBJ2-1	many	TRBV24-1
TGCAGTGCCCGCCCTAAGAAGGTCAGGGCCTATGGCTACACCTTC	CSARPKKVRAYGYTF	.	TRBJ1-2	few	TRBV20-1
TGTGCCAGCAGTCCCGGAATGTATGTCTTCTCCTACGAGCAGTACTTC	CASSPGMYVFSYEQYF	.	TRBJ2-7	.	TRBV27
TGTGCCAGCAGCTTAATACTAGCGGGAGTGTCGGGGCAGTACTTC	CASSLILAGVSGQYF	TRBD2	TRBJ2-7	many	TRBV7-2
TGCAGCGTGGCAGCGGGGAAAAGCTCCTACGAGCAGTACTTC	CSVAAGKSSYEQYF	TRBD2	TRBJ2-7	many	TRBV29-1
TGTGCCAGCAATACAGAAACTCGAACCAATCAGCCCCAGCATTTT	CASNTETRTNQPQHF	.	TRBJ1-5	few	TRBV2
TGCGCCAGCAGCCCAGCGGCTCAGGATACGCAGTATTTT	CASSPAAQDTQYF	.	TRBJ2-3	many	TRBV5-1
TGTGCCAGCAGCTCTGAACTAGGACAGGCTGGGGCCAACGTCCTGACTTTC	CASSSELGQAGANVLTF	TRBD1	TRBJ2-6	.	TRBV5-5
TGCAGTGCTAGGGGGACTAGCGGCTCCTACGAGCAGTACTTC	CSARGTSGSYEQYF	TRBD2	TRBJ2-7	many	TRBV20-1
TGTGCCAGCAGCTTGTCTCTACCCCCCCAGGGGACAGGGGTTTCAGATACGCAGTATTTT	CASSLSLPPQGTGVSDTQYF	TRBD1	TRBJ2-3	few	TRBV5-4